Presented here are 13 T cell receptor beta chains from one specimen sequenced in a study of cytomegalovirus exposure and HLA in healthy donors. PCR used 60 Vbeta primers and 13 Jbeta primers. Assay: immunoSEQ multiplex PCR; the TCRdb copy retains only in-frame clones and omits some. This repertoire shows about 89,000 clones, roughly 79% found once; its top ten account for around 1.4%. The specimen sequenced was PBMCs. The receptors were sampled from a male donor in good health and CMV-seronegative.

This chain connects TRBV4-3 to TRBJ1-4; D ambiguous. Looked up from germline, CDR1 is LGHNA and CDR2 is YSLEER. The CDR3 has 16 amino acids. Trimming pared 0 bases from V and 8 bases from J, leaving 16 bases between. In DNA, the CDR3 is TGCGCCAGCAGCCAAGATCCCCAGGCTTTAAGAGAAAAACTGTTTTTT. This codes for CASSQDPQALREKLFF.

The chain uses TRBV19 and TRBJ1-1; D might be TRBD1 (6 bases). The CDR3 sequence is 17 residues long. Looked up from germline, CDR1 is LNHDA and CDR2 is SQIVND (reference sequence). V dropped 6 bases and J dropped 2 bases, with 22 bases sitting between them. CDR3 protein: CASRRGRGGWINTEAFF. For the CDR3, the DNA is TGTGCCAGTAGAAGAGGCCGAGGGGGTTGGATTAACACTGAAGCTTTCTTT. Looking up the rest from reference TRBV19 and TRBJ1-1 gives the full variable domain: DGGITQSPKYLFRKEGQNVTLSCEQNLNHDAMYWYRQDPGQGLRLIYYSQIVNDFQKGDIAEGYSVSREKKESFPLTVTSAQKNPTAFYLCASRRGRGGWINTEAFFGQGTRLTVV.

The CDR3 loop is CASSSRNLGQTEQYF. CDR3 nucleotides: TGTGCCAGCAGCTCCCGTAATTTAGGACAGACCGAGCAGTACTTC. The chain has TRBV11-2 and TRBJ2-7, with D possibly being TRBD1 (6 bases). The CDR3 is 15 amino acids. The V and J ends lost 4 bases and 6 bases respectively, with 19 bases between them. From germline, CDR1 is SGHAT and CDR2 FQNNGV. Together with reference TRBV11-2 and TRBJ2-7, the CDR3 gives the full variable domain: EAGVAQSPRYKIIEKRQSVAFWCNPISGHATLYWYQQILGQGPKLLIQFQNNGVVDDSQLPKDRFSAERLKGVDSTLKIQPAKLEDSAVYLCASSSRNLGQTEQYFGPGTRLTVT.

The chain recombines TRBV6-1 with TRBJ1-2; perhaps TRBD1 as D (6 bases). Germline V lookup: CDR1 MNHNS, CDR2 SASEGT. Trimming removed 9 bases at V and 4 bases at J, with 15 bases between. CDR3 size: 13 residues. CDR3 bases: TGTGCCAGTGGGACAATCTCGCCCTATGGCTACACCTTC. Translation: CASGTISPYGYTF.

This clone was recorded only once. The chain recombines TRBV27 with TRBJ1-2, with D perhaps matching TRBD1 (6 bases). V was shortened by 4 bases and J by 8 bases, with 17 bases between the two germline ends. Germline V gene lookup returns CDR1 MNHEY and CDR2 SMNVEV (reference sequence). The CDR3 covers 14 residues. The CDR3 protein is CASSSPPDSRGYTF. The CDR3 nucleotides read TGTGCCAGCAGTTCTCCCCCGGACAGCCGGGGCTACACCTTC.

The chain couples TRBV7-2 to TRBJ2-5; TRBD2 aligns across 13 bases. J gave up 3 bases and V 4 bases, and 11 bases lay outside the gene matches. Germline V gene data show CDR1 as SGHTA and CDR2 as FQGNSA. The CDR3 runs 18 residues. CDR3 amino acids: CASSYGLAGDIKKETQYF. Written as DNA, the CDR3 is TGTGCCAGCAGCTACGGACTAGCGGGGGATATAAAAAAAGAGACCCAGTACTTC.

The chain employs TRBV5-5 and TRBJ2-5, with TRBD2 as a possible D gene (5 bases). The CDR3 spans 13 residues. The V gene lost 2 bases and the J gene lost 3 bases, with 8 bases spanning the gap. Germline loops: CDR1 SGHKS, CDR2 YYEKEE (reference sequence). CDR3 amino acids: CASSLEGEETQYF. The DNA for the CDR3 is TGTGCCAGCAGCTTAGAGGGCGAAGAGACCCAGTACTTC.

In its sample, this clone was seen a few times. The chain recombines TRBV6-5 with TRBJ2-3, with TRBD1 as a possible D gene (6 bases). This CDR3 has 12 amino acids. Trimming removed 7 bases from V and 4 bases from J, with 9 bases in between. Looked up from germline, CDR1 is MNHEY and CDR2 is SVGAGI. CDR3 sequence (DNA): TGTGCCAGCACGGCAGGGGCAGATACGCAGTATTTT. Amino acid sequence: CASTAGADTQYF.

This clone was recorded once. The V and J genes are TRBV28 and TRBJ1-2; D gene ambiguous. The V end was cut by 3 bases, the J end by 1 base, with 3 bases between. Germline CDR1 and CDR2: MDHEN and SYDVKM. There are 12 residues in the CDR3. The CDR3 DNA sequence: TGTGCCAGCAGTTTCAGTAACTATGGCTACACCTTC. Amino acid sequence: CASSFSNYGYTF.

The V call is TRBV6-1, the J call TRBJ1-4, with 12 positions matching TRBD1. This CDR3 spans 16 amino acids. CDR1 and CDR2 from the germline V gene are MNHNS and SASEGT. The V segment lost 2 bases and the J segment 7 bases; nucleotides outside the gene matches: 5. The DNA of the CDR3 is TGTGCCAGCAGTGAATTGGGGGGACAGGGGGCTGAAAAACTGTTTTTT. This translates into CASSELGGQGAEKLFF.

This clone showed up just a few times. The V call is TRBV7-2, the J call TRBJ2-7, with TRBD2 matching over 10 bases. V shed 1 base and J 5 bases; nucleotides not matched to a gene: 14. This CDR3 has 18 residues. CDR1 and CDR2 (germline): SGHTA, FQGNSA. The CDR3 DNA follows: TGTGCCAGCAGCTTAGGGGGGGCCGGGCTAGCGGGAGTCGACGAGCAGTACTTC. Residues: CASSLGGAGLAGVDEQYF.

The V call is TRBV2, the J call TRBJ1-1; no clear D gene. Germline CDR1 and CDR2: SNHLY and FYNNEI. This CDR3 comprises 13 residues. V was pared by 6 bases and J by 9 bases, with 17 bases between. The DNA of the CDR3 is TGTGCCAGCAGCCCACCCGAGGGCCTTCAAGCTTTCTTT. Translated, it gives CASSPPEGLQAFF.

The CDR3 DNA is TGTGCCAGCAGCCCCCAATCGACATTGTTAGATACGCAGTATTTT. Translating it yields CASSPQSTLLDTQYF. J is TRBJ2-3 and V is TRBV7-9; D unresolved. The CDR3 sequence is 15 residues long. V was trimmed by 5 bases and J by 5 bases, leaving 17 bases between them. CDR1 and CDR2 from the germline V gene are SEHNR and FQNEAQ (reference sequence).